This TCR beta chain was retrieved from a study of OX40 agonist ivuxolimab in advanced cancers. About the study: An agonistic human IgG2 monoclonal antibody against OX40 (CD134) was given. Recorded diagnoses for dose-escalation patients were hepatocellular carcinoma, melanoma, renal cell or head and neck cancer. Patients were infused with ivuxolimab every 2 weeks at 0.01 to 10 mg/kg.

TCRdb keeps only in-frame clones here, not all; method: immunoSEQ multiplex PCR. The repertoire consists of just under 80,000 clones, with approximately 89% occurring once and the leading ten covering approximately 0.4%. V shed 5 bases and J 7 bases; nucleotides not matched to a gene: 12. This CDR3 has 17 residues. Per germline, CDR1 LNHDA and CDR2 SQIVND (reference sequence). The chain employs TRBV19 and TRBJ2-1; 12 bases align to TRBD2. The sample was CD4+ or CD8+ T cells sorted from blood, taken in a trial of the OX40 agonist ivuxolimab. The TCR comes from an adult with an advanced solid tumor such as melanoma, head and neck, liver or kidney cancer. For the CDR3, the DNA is TGTGCCAGTAGTTCGTTCCTCCGGACTAGCGGGAATAATGAGCAGTTCTTC. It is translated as CASSSFLRTSGNNEQFF.